The entry that follows covers one TCR beta chain sequence. Barcoded TCR alpha and TCR beta cDNA libraries with UMIs came from 5'RACE using constant-segment primers. In TCRdb, the 5' RACE reads were re-called with MiXCR into one record per CDR3 protein. The sample has about 560,000 distinct CDR3 sequences; roughly 17% are singletons. The data are from a study of T-cell memory formation after mild COVID-19. CDR3 size: 14 residues. The germline CDR1 and CDR2 sequences are SGHRS and YFSETQ. After removal of 9 bases from V and 5 bases from J, the junction contained 10 bases not matched to a gene. The chain has TRBV5-1 and TRBJ2-2, with 7 bases fitting TRBD1. This TCR derives from an adult woman who had mild COVID-19 (a few samples of this study predate the infection). Cell type and time point are not known. The sequencing sample was made of PBMCs or a T cell subset sorted from them (not recorded which). The CDR3 region is CATTDRVGTGELFF. The CDR3 DNA is TGCGCCACCACAGACAGGGTCGGAACCGGGGAGCTGTTTTTT.